Listed below are T cell receptor beta chains from one sample, sequenced in a study of blood T cell repertoires in COVID-19. The protocol was immunoSEQ multiplex PCR, while the TCRdb copy is restricted to in-frame clones and leaves out a portion. Among a few hundred thousand clones listed, about 91% were seen once. The specimen was peripheral blood. These receptors were collected from a woman between 45 and 60 years old with COVID-19, enrolled during active disease. CDR3s include the opening cysteine and the closing phenylalanine or tryptophan. Each record gives: CDR3 DNA, CDR3 protein, clone size, V gene, J gene, D gene. The D gene is left open where the match is weak. For some rows the clone size is stated as once, few or many, or as a class when expanded; others skip it.

CDR3nt: TGCGCCAGCAGTAATCTCCCCATGGGGGGAGCGGAGACCCAGTACTTC
CDR3aa: CASSNLPMGGAETQYF
abundance: -
v_gene: TRBV5-1
j_gene: TRBJ2-5
d_gene: -

CDR3nt: TGCAGCGTCGGAAAGGGAGGACCCTCCTACAATGAGCAGTTCTTC
CDR3aa: CSVGKGGPSYNEQFF
abundance: -
v_gene: TRBV29-1
j_gene: TRBJ2-1
d_gene: -

CDR3nt: TGTGCCAGCAGCGCTACCACAGGGATCAGCTATGGCTACACCTTC
CDR3aa: CASSATTGISYGYTF
abundance: -
v_gene: TRBV6-4
j_gene: TRBJ1-2
d_gene: -

CDR3nt: TGTGCCAGCAGCCAAATTAGCTCCTATAATTCACCCCTCCACTTT
CDR3aa: CASSQISSYNSPLHF
abundance: -
v_gene: TRBV7-2
j_gene: TRBJ1-6
d_gene: -

CDR3nt: TGCGCCAGCAGACGACTAGCGGGGGGGTTACGCACAGATACGCAGTATTTT
CDR3aa: CASRRLAGGLRTDTQYF
abundance: -
v_gene: TRBV10-1
j_gene: TRBJ2-3
d_gene: TRBD2

CDR3nt: TGTGCCAGCAGCTTCTCCGGGGGGGCCGGGGAGACCCAGTACTTC
CDR3aa: CASSFSGGAGETQYF
abundance: -
v_gene: TRBV27
j_gene: TRBJ2-5
d_gene: TRBD2

CDR3nt: TGTGCCAGCAGTCCGGGACAGGGGATCTACGAGCAGTACTTC
CDR3aa: CASSPGQGIYEQYF
abundance: -
v_gene: TRBV2
j_gene: TRBJ2-7
d_gene: TRBD1

CDR3nt: TGCGCCAGCTCTAACGGGGGCGAGCAGTACTTC
CDR3aa: CASSNGGEQYF
abundance: -
v_gene: TRBV5-1
j_gene: TRBJ2-7
d_gene: -

CDR3nt: TGTGCCAGCAGCTTATTAACTAGCAGAGATACGCAGTATTTT
CDR3aa: CASSLLTSRDTQYF
abundance: -
v_gene: TRBV11-1
j_gene: TRBJ2-3
d_gene: -

CDR3nt: TGCGCCAGCAGCCAAGAAGCCTCTACCTACAATGAGCAGTTCTTC
CDR3aa: CASSQEASTYNEQFF
abundance: once
v_gene: TRBV4-1
j_gene: TRBJ2-1
d_gene: -

CDR3nt: TGTGCCAGCAGCTTGGTAGGGGCTGGGGCCAACGTCCTGACTTTC
CDR3aa: CASSLVGAGANVLTF
abundance: -
v_gene: TRBV11-2
j_gene: TRBJ2-6
d_gene: -

CDR3nt: TGTGCCAGCAGTGACCTCCAAGGGGGCACAGATACGCAGTATTTT
CDR3aa: CASSDLQGGTDTQYF
abundance: few
v_gene: TRBV6-1
j_gene: TRBJ2-3
d_gene: -

CDR3nt: TGTGCCAGCAGCTTAGACAGCCTTCCTCCGAATCAGCCCCAGCATTTT
CDR3aa: CASSLDSLPPNQPQHF
abundance: -
v_gene: TRBV7-2
j_gene: TRBJ1-5
d_gene: -

CDR3nt: TGTGCCAGTAGAGACAGGGGGCGCGGAGCTTTCTTT
CDR3aa: CASRDRGRGAFF
abundance: -
v_gene: TRBV19
j_gene: TRBJ1-1
d_gene: TRBD1

CDR3nt: TGTGCCAGCAGTGAAGCAGCGGGGGCCAACGTCCTGACTTTC
CDR3aa: CASSEAAGANVLTF
abundance: -
v_gene: TRBV6-1
j_gene: TRBJ2-6
d_gene: -

CDR3nt: TGTGCCAGCAGTGAGACAGGGCGCAGGCTGATCTATGGCTACACCTTC
CDR3aa: CASSETGRRLIYGYTF
abundance: -
v_gene: TRBV6-1
j_gene: TRBJ1-2
d_gene: TRBD1

CDR3nt: TGTGCCAGCAGTGAACAGGTTGGGAATTATGGCTACACCTTC
CDR3aa: CASSEQVGNYGYTF
abundance: -
v_gene: TRBV6-4
j_gene: TRBJ1-2
d_gene: -

CDR3nt: TGTGCCAGCAGCTTGCAGCTGGGAGGACCTTCACCCCTCCACTTT
CDR3aa: CASSLQLGGPSPLHF
abundance: -
v_gene: TRBV5-6
j_gene: TRBJ1-6
d_gene: -

CDR3nt: TGTGCCAGCAGCCGCGGGACAGCTAATGAAAAACTGTTTTTT
CDR3aa: CASSRGTANEKLFF
abundance: -
v_gene: TRBV7-9
j_gene: TRBJ1-4
d_gene: TRBD1

CDR3nt: TGCGCCAGCACCTCGGGGGGGCGAGAGACCCAGTACTTC
CDR3aa: CASTSGGRETQYF
abundance: -
v_gene: TRBV5-1
j_gene: TRBJ2-5
d_gene: TRBD2

CDR3nt: TGTGCCAGCAGTTCAGGCAGGGAGGAAGGCTACACCTTC
CDR3aa: CASSSGREEGYTF
abundance: -
v_gene: TRBV6-5
j_gene: TRBJ1-2
d_gene: -

CDR3nt: TGTGCCAGCAGTGAATACAGCTCAGATACGCAGTATTTT
CDR3aa: CASSEYSSDTQYF
abundance: -
v_gene: TRBV2
j_gene: TRBJ2-3
d_gene: -

CDR3nt: TGCGCCAGCAGCCCCGGGAGGGCAGTGAACACTGAAGCTTTCTTT
CDR3aa: CASSPGRAVNTEAFF
abundance: once
v_gene: TRBV5-1
j_gene: TRBJ1-1
d_gene: -

CDR3nt: TGTGCCAGCAGTCCCGAATCTGGACGGGCGGGGGAGACCCAGTACTTC
CDR3aa: CASSPESGRAGETQYF
abundance: once
v_gene: TRBV27
j_gene: TRBJ2-5
d_gene: -

CDR3nt: TGTGCCTGGAGTGTAAAACTCTTTGAGGGTGGCTACACCTTC
CDR3aa: CAWSVKLFEGGYTF
abundance: -
v_gene: TRBV30
j_gene: TRBJ1-2
d_gene: -

CDR3nt: TGTGCCAGCAGTGACAGGGAGACAGATACGCAGTATTTT
CDR3aa: CASSDRETDTQYF
abundance: -
v_gene: TRBV6-4
j_gene: TRBJ2-3
d_gene: -

CDR3nt: TGTGCCAGCAGTTTAAACGGGGAAGGGGAGCTGTTTTTT
CDR3aa: CASSLNGEGELFF
abundance: -
v_gene: TRBV12-3/TRBV12-4
j_gene: TRBJ2-2
d_gene: -

CDR3nt: TGTGCCAGCAGCTTTACCACCGGGACAGGGTCTGGAAACACCATATATTTT
CDR3aa: CASSFTTGTGSGNTIYF
abundance: -
v_gene: TRBV11-2
j_gene: TRBJ1-3
d_gene: TRBD1

CDR3nt: TGTGCCTTTAGTGCCCCCAGGGGGCGCGAAATTTGGACTGAAGCTTTCTTT
CDR3aa: CAFSAPRGREIWTEAFF
abundance: -
v_gene: TRBV7-9
j_gene: TRBJ1-1
d_gene: TRBD1

CDR3nt: TGTGCCAGCAGCTTCGGGACAGGGGAGTTAGATACGCAGTATTTT
CDR3aa: CASSFGTGELDTQYF
abundance: -
v_gene: TRBV7-3
j_gene: TRBJ2-3
d_gene: TRBD1

CDR3nt: TGTGCCAGCGGAGACCTCGGACAGGGCAACACAGATACGCAGTATTTT
CDR3aa: CASGDLGQGNTDTQYF
abundance: -
v_gene: TRBV5-5
j_gene: TRBJ2-3
d_gene: TRBD1

CDR3nt: TGCAGCGTAAAACAGGGGCGGGACACTGAAGCTTTCTTT
CDR3aa: CSVKQGRDTEAFF
abundance: -
v_gene: TRBV29-1
j_gene: TRBJ1-1
d_gene: TRBD1

CDR3nt: TGCGCCAGCAGTGAAGTCGGAAAGGGGAAAGCTTTCTTT
CDR3aa: CASSEVGKGKAFF
abundance: -
v_gene: TRBV10-1
j_gene: TRBJ1-1
d_gene: -

CDR3nt: TGTGCCAGCAGGGGGACAGGGGCCCATAGGCCCTACGAGCAGTACTTC
CDR3aa: CASRGTGAHRPYEQYF
abundance: -
v_gene: TRBV6-6
j_gene: TRBJ2-7
d_gene: TRBD1

CDR3nt: TGCGCCAGCAGCTTGGGAGGGGGCGCGGATAATTCACCCCTCCACTTT
CDR3aa: CASSLGGGADNSPLHF
abundance: -
v_gene: TRBV5-1
j_gene: TRBJ1-6
d_gene: TRBD1

CDR3nt: TGTGCCAGCAGTCCTGGACAGGGCCCCTACAATGAGCAGTTCTTC
CDR3aa: CASSPGQGPYNEQFF
abundance: -
v_gene: TRBV7-9
j_gene: TRBJ2-1
d_gene: TRBD1

CDR3nt: TGTGCCAGCAGCCGCCCCTCTCGGGGGTCTGATGGCTACACCTTC
CDR3aa: CASSRPSRGSDGYTF
abundance: -
v_gene: TRBV4-2
j_gene: TRBJ1-2
d_gene: -

CDR3nt: TGTGCCAGCACCGGAGGGGCCGGGACAGAATCCTTGGCCCTCCACTTT
CDR3aa: CASTGGAGTESLALHF
abundance: -
v_gene: TRBV2
j_gene: TRBJ1-6
d_gene: TRBD1

CDR3nt: TGTGCCAGCAGCCAACACACAGGGACCGGGGAGCTGTTTTTT
CDR3aa: CASSQHTGTGELFF
abundance: -
v_gene: TRBV27
j_gene: TRBJ2-2
d_gene: -

CDR3nt: TGTGCCTGGAGTGTACTCGGGGTGGGAGGTGAGCAGTTCTTC
CDR3aa: CAWSVLGVGGEQFF
abundance: -
v_gene: TRBV30
j_gene: TRBJ2-1
d_gene: -

CDR3nt: TGCAGTGCGCACAGGGCCAATGAGCAGTTCTTC
CDR3aa: CSAHRANEQFF
abundance: -
v_gene: TRBV20-1
j_gene: TRBJ2-1
d_gene: -

CDR3nt: TGTGCCAGTAGTATGAGCTTCGAGACAATTAACACTGAAGCTTTCTTT
CDR3aa: CASSMSFETINTEAFF
abundance: once
v_gene: TRBV19
j_gene: TRBJ1-1
d_gene: -

CDR3nt: TGCGCCAGCAGCTCTGGACAGGGCTACAATGAGCAGTTCTTC
CDR3aa: CASSSGQGYNEQFF
abundance: once
v_gene: TRBV5-1
j_gene: TRBJ2-1
d_gene: TRBD1

CDR3nt: TGTGCCAGCAGTGCCGACAGGAACACTGAAGCTTTCTTT
CDR3aa: CASSADRNTEAFF
abundance: once
v_gene: TRBV2
j_gene: TRBJ1-1
d_gene: -

CDR3nt: TGTGCCAGCAGTGAGAGTAGCGGGGGGACCAAAAACATTCAGTACTTC
CDR3aa: CASSESSGGTKNIQYF
abundance: -
v_gene: TRBV6-1
j_gene: TRBJ2-4
d_gene: TRBD2

CDR3nt: TGTGCCAGCAGTTTAGTGGGGGGAGAGACCCAGTACTTC
CDR3aa: CASSLVGGETQYF
abundance: -
v_gene: TRBV12-3/TRBV12-4
j_gene: TRBJ2-5
d_gene: -

CDR3nt: TGCAGTGCTAGTGTGGCAGGGACCGGGGAGCTGTTTTTT
CDR3aa: CSASVAGTGELFF
abundance: -
v_gene: TRBV20-1
j_gene: TRBJ2-2
d_gene: -

CDR3nt: TGTGCCAGCAGCTTAGCCCCCTCGCGGGGGGGACGAGAGACCCAGTACTTC
CDR3aa: CASSLAPSRGGRETQYF
abundance: -
v_gene: TRBV7-9
j_gene: TRBJ2-5
d_gene: TRBD2

CDR3nt: TGCAGTGCTAGTGGGGGGCAGCCTAATCAGCCCCAGCATTTT
CDR3aa: CSASGGQPNQPQHF
abundance: -
v_gene: TRBV20-1
j_gene: TRBJ1-5
d_gene: -